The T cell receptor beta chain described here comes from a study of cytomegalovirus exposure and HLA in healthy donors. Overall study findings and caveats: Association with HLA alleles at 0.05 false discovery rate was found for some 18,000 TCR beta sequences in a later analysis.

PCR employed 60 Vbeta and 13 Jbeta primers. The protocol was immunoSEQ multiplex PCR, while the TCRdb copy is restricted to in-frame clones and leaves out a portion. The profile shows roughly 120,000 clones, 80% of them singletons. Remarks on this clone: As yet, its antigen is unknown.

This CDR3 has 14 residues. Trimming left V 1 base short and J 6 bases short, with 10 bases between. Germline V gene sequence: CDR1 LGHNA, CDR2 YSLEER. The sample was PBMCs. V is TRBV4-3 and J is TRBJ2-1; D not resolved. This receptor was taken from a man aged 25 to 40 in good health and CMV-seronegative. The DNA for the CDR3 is TGCGCCAGCAGCCAAGTGGAGAATCGCAATGAGCAGTTCTTC. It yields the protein CASSQVENRNEQFF.